The 3 T cell receptor beta chains in this list originate from one sample, sequenced in a study of blood T cell repertoires in COVID-19. Data came from immunoSEQ multiplex PCR; TCRdb stores just in-frame clones and leaves some out. The sample yields more than 50,000 clones, around 90% seen once. Sequencing was carried out using peripheral blood. The origin of the receptors is a man aged 55 to 70 with active COVID-19.

The genes are TRBV12-3 or TRBV12-4 and TRBJ2-7, with TRBD1 matching over 7 bases. The V and J ends lost 6 bases and 3 bases, in that order; junction bases with no gene match: 5. The CDR3 is 13 amino acids. The CDR3 loop is CASRGQKVYEQYF. For the CDR3, the DNA is TGTGCCAGCAGGGGACAGAAAGTCTACGAGCAGTACTTC.

The table lists this clone with a few counts. CDR3 amino acids: CASSSRQSNTEAFF. The CDR3 nucleotides are TGTGCCAGCAGTTCGCGACAGTCGAACACTGAAGCTTTCTTT. The chain recombines TRBV28 with TRBJ1-1; maybe TRBD1 (5 bases). Trimming took 4 bases from V and 1 from J, leaving 10 bases between them. This CDR3 contains 14 residues. The germline V gene has CDR1 MDHEN and CDR2 SYDVKM.

CDR3: CASSLAGIEQFF. In DNA form, the CDR3 reads TGTGCCAGCAGTTTAGCAGGGATTGAGCAGTTCTTC. The genes are TRBV28 and TRBJ2-1; D is perhaps TRBD1 (5 bases). Germline CDR1 MDHEN, CDR2 SYDVKM. The CDR3 is 12 amino acids. The V gene lost 2 bases and the J gene lost 9 bases, with 8 bases spanning the gap.